The present T cell receptor (beta chain) was sequenced within a study of blood T cell repertoires in COVID-19. In the study overall: Spain, Italy and the United States supplied samples that represented acute and convalescent COVID-19. T cells, B-cell-depleted T cells, or PBMCs supplied cDNA or gDNA.

Germline trimming cut 5 bases from V and 0 bases from J; bases unmatched to any gene: 7. The CDR3 has 17 amino acids. Germline-derived CDR1 and CDR2 are MNHEY and SVGEGT. In the original processing: Amplified reference gene primers provided the basis for estimating nucleated cell counts. Here immunoSEQ multiplex PCR was the method, and the copy in TCRdb shows in-frame clones only, minus some. The V and J calls and clone size come from that table; D and trimming were worked out from the DNA. The data show 100,000 to 150,000 clones, approximately 90% seen once. The V call is TRBV6-2 or TRBV6-3, the J call TRBJ2-2; TRBD2 matches at 9 bases. The sample taken for sequencing was peripheral blood. This sequence was found in a man aged 50 to 59 with active or convalescent COVID-19. DNA of the CDR3: TGTGCCAGCAGTCAGATAGCGGGGGCTACGAACACCGGGGAGCTGTTTTTT. It is translated as CASSQIAGATNTGELFF.